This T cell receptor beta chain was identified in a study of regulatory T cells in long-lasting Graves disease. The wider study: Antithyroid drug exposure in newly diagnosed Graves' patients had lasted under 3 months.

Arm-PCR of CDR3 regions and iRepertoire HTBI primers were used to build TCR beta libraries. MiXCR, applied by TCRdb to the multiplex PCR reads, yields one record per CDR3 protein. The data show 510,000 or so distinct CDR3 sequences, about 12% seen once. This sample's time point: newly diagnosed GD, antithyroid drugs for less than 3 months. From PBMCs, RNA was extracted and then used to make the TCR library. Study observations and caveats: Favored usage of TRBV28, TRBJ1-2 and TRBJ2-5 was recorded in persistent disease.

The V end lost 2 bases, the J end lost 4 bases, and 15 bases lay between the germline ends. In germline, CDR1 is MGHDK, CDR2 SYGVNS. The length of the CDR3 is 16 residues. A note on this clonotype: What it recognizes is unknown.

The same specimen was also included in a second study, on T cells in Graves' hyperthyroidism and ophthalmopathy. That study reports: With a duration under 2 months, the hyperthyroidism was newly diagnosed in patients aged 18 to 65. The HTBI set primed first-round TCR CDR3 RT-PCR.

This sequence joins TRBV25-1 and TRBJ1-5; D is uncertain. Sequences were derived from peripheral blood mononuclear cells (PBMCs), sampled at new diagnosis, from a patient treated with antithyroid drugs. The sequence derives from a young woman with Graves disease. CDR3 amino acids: CASSENGEGPNQPQHF. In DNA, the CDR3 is TGTGCCAGCAGTGAAAATGGGGAGGGCCCAAATCAGCCCCAGCATTTT.